This TCR beta chain is drawn from a study of radiation and T cells in renal cell carcinoma. V was trimmed by 3 bases and J by 5 bases, leaving 16 bases between them. The CDR3 spans 16 residues. Germline CDR1 reads MDHEN; CDR2 reads SYDVKM. The time point is: blood 2 weeks post-SBRT. Treatment in this sample: 15 Gy SBRT to primary tumor, nephrectomy 4 weeks later. Sequencing used immunoSEQ multiplex PCR; TCRdb keeps in-frame clones, though not all of them. The table records 120,000 or so clones, 88% of them present only once. The receptor comes from a woman aged 70-85 years with renal cell carcinoma. Sample: blood, taken from a patient whose treatment included radiotherapy and nephrectomy. The chain has TRBV28 and TRBJ1-4; D unclear. In DNA form, the CDR3 reads TGTGCCAGCAGTTTCCGAACGGGCCTGGGAAATGAAAAACTGTTTTTT. As protein: CASSFRTGLGNEKLFF.